These 28 T cell receptor beta chains came from one sample sequenced in a study of blood T cell repertoires in COVID-19. Clones were sequenced by immunoSEQ multiplex PCR, and TCRdb holds only the in-frame ones, with some missing. Of roughly 250,000 clones listed, approximately 90% are singletons. Sequencing was carried out using PBMCs or T cells enriched from blood (not recorded which). The receptors derive from a woman in her thirties or forties with acute COVID-19.

The J gene is TRBJ1-1, the V gene TRBV11-3; 10 bases align to TRBD1. V gave up 6 bases and J gave up 9 bases; unmatched junction bases: 4. The CDR3 extends over 12 amino acids. Germline lookup yields CDR1 SGHNT and CDR2 YENEEA. The CDR3 protein is CASSQGQGKAFF. As DNA, the CDR3 is TGTGCCAGCAGTCAGGGACAGGGGAAAGCTTTCTTT.

V usage is TRBV5-1 and J usage is TRBJ2-5; the D gene is possibly TRBD1 (6 bases). Germline CDR1 reads SGHRS; CDR2 reads YFSETQ. The CDR3 covers 12 residues. V dropped 3 bases and J dropped 7 bases, with 10 bases sitting between them. In nucleotides, the CDR3 is TGCGCCAGCAGCTCAGAAGGGGGGACCCAGTACTTC. This encodes CASSSEGGTQYF.

The chain has TRBV7-8 and TRBJ2-5; 16 bases are a match to TRBD2. CDR3 length equals 18 residues. The V gene end was trimmed by 4 bases and the J gene end by 4 bases; junction bases not matched to a gene: 9. Per the germline V gene, CDR1 is SGHVS and CDR2 is FQNEAQ. The CDR3 DNA follows: TGTGCCAGCAGCTACCATGCGGGACTAGCGGGGGGGGCAGAGACCCAGTACTTC. Amino acids: CASSYHAGLAGGAETQYF.

The genes are TRBV11-3 and TRBJ2-5, with 15 bases aligning to TRBD2. CDR1 SGHNT and CDR2 YENEEA come from the germline V gene. V gave up 5 bases and J gave up 5 bases; unmatched junction bases: 9. This CDR3 comprises 17 residues. The CDR3 loop reads CASSPGLAGGPGETQYF. CDR3 bases: TGTGCCAGCAGCCCAGGACTAGCGGGAGGGCCCGGGGAGACCCAGTACTTC.

The CDR3 loop reads CASRNVGAEELFF. The CDR3, as DNA: TGTGCCAGCAGGAATGTGGGGGCCGAGGAGCTGTTTTTT. This rearrangement joins TRBV2 to TRBJ2-2, with D maybe TRBD1 (6 bases). Trimming took off 6 bases at V and 10 bases at J, with 15 bases between the two ends. Germline V gene data show CDR1 as SNHLY and CDR2 as FYNNEI. This CDR3 has 13 residues.

In this sample, this clone turned up once. V is TRBV15 and J is TRBJ1-2, with no clear D. The CDR3 runs 15 residues. Germline V lookup: CDR1 LNHNV, CDR2 YYDKDF (reference sequence). V was clipped by 4 bases and J by 0 bases, with 12 bases between them. The CDR3 DNA reads as TGTGCCACCAGCATGGAGAGACTACCTAACTATGGCTACACCTTC. It codes for CATSMERLPNYGYTF.

This sequence joins TRBV5-6 and TRBJ2-7, with 9 bases lining up with TRBD2. The CDR3 is 15 residues long. Trimming cost V 4 bases and J 2 bases; bases outside gene matches: 7. CDR1 SGHDT and CDR2 YYEEEE come from the germline V gene. The CDR3 sequence is CASSPLAGVTYEQYF. CDR3 sequence (DNA): TGTGCCAGCAGCCCTTTAGCGGGAGTTACCTACGAGCAGTACTTC. Full variable domain (remainder filled in from reference TRBV5-6 and TRBJ2-7): DAGVTQSPTHLIKTRGQQVTLRCSPKSGHDTVSWYQQALGQGPQFIFQYYEEEERQRGNFPDRFSGHQFPNYSSELNVNALLLGDSALYLCASSPLAGVTYEQYFGPGTRLTVT.

This rearrangement joins TRBV7-9 to TRBJ1-2; D call uncertain. V gave up 10 bases and J gave up 4 bases, with 16 bases separating them. Germline V CDR1 and CDR2: SEHNR, FQNEAQ (reference sequence). This CDR3 has 13 amino acids. The CDR3 reads CATDYRERYGYTF. CDR3 DNA sequence: TGTGCCACCGATTACCGTGAGCGCTATGGCTACACCTTC.

The V and J genes are TRBV7-9 and TRBJ1-2, with unresolved D. V dropped 5 bases and J dropped 1 base, with 11 bases sitting between them. In germline, CDR1 is SEHNR, CDR2 FQNEAQ (reference sequence). This CDR3 is built from 14 residues. CDR3 in DNA: TGTGCCAGCAGCCTCTCACGAGTTAACTATGGCTACACCTTC. Translating it yields CASSLSRVNYGYTF. Full variable domain (outside the CDR3, taken from reference TRBV7-9 and TRBJ1-2): DTGVSQNPRHKITKRGQNVTFRCDPISEHNRLYWYRQTLGQGPEFLTYFQNEAQLEKSRLLSDRFSAERPKGSFSTLEIQRTEQGDSAMYLCASSLSRVNYGYTFGSGTRLTVV.

V gene TRBV28 combines with J gene TRBJ2-3, with 11 nucleotides matching TRBD2. This CDR3 contains 16 residues. From germline, CDR1 is MDHEN and CDR2 SYDVKM. V shed 6 bases, J shed 3 bases, and the junction held 8 bases outside the gene matches. For the CDR3, the DNA is TGTGCCAGCAGCCCCCCGATAGCGGGGGGGACAGATACGCAGTATTTT. Translation gives CASSPPIAGGTDTQYF.

The rearrangement uses TRBV7-9 and TRBJ2-3; 12 nucleotides line up with TRBD2. Germline V gene sequence: CDR1 SEHNR, CDR2 FQNEAQ (reference sequence). This CDR3 has 16 residues. After removal of 5 bases from V and 3 bases from J, the junction contained 6 bases not matched to a gene. The CDR3, as DNA: TGTGCCAGCAGCCCCCTAGCGGGGGGGCGGACAGATACGCAGTATTTT. Translated, it gives CASSPLAGGRTDTQYF.

This chain uses TRBV6-1 with TRBJ2-7; 7 positions agree with TRBD1. Germline V gives CDR1 MNHNS, CDR2 SASEGT. This CDR3 region has 15 residues. J lost 2 bases, V lost 1 base, and 5 bases had no gene match. The CDR3 DNA reads as TGTGCCAGCAGTGAAGTAGCCGGGACAGCCTACGAGCAGTACTTC. It is translated as CASSEVAGTAYEQYF.

This clone is a singleton in its sample. The chain recombines TRBV5-1 with TRBJ2-3, with D unresolved. The CDR3 has 14 residues. V lost 0 bases and J lost 4, with 9 bases in between. The germline V gene encodes CDR1 SGHRS and CDR2 YFSETQ. The CDR3 DNA follows: TGCGCCAGCAGCTTGGGAGGAACCTCAGATACGCAGTATTTT. Residues: CASSLGGTSDTQYF.

The rearrangement links TRBV7-2 to TRBJ2-7, with TRBD2 matching over 10 bases. Trimming cost V 7 bases and J 10 bases; bases outside gene matches: 16. This CDR3 spans 15 amino acids. CDR1 SGHTA and CDR2 FQGNSA come from the germline V gene. The CDR3 DNA follows: TGTGCCAGCAACCAGGACCCTAGCGGGAGTTCCCTCCAGTACTTC. Residues: CASNQDPSGSSLQYF. Together with reference TRBV7-2 and TRBJ2-7, the CDR3 gives the full variable domain: GAGVSQSPSNKVTEKGKDVELRCDPISGHTALYWYRQSLGQGLEFLIYFQGNSAPDKSGLPSDRFSAERTGGSVSTLTIQRTQQEDSAVYLCASNQDPSGSSLQYFGPGTRLTVT.

V and J are TRBV28 and TRBJ1-1, with D possibly matching TRBD1 (5 bases). The germline V and J ends were trimmed by 6 bases and 11 bases, with 13 bases remaining between them. The CDR3 extends over 11 amino acids. Germline CDR1 is MDHEN and CDR2 is SYDVKM. CDR3 DNA sequence: TGTGCCAGCAGGGCAGGGCAGGCGGCTTTCTTT. Its translation: CASRAGQAAFF.

In this sample, this clone turned up once. This sequence joins TRBV6-7 and TRBJ2-4; TRBD1 matches 7 bases. TRBV6-7 is marked as an open reading frame, function uncertain. The CDR3 has 17 amino acids. J was trimmed by 1 base and V by 5 bases; bases with no gene match: 11. CDR3 in DNA: TGTGCCAGCAGTAGCTACAGGGGAATGGGTGCCAAAAACATTCAGTACTTC. Protein: CASSSYRGMGAKNIQYF.

The chain has TRBV5-1 and TRBJ2-7; D might be TRBD1 (7 bases). The germline V gene has CDR1 SGHRS and CDR2 YFSETQ. Trimming took off 0 bases at V and 4 bases at J, with 14 bases between the two ends. The CDR3 spans 15 residues. CDR3 protein: CASSLGPGGQYEQYF. The CDR3 DNA reads TGCGCCAGCAGCTTGGGCCCAGGGGGGCAATACGAGCAGTACTTC.

The chain is built from TRBV29-1 and TRBJ1-1, with 7 positions matching TRBD1. Germline CDR1 and CDR2: SQVTM and ANQGSEA. J was trimmed by 1 base and V by 6 bases; bases with no gene match: 5. The CDR3 has 13 amino acids. The CDR3 region is CSVADRENTEAFF. The CDR3 bases are TGCAGCGTCGCAGACAGGGAGAACACTGAAGCTTTCTTT.

The chain is built from TRBV6-5 and TRBJ1-2, with TRBD1 identical over 8 bases. With V trimmed by 6 bases and J by 4 bases, 4 bases remained unmatched. The CDR3 is 13 amino acids. CDR1 is MNHEY, CDR2 SVGAGI, per germline. CDR3 nucleotides: TGTGCCAGCAGGGCCGGGACAGGCTATGGCTACACCTTC. It yields the protein CASRAGTGYGYTF.

This clone showed up just once. This chain uses TRBV28 with TRBJ2-7, with D tentatively TRBD2 (6 bases). V gave up 2 bases and J gave up 3 bases, with 14 bases separating them. Per germline, CDR1 MDHEN and CDR2 SYDVKM. The length of the CDR3 is 15 residues. Written as DNA, the CDR3 is TGTGCCAGCAGTTTAACGGGGGTAGTTAACTACGAGCAGTACTTC. As protein: CASSLTGVVNYEQYF.

This clone was seen only once. The CDR3 spells CATSRGRLGTEAFF. The CDR3, as DNA: TGTGCCACCAGCAGAGGGAGGTTGGGCACTGAAGCTTTCTTT. The rearrangement links TRBV15 to TRBJ1-1; D ambiguous. The CDR3 has 14 amino acids. Trimming took 1 base from V and 4 from J, leaving 10 bases between them. Germline CDR1 reads LNHNV; CDR2 reads YYDKDF (reference sequence).

The gene calls are TRBV6-5 and TRBJ1-1; D not certain. With 8 bases removed from V and 6 bases from J, the gap between germline ends came to 10 bases. The CDR3 length is 11 residues. CDR1 and CDR2 from the germline V gene are MNHEY and SVGAGI. Here the CDR3 DNA reads TGTGCCAGCGGGGAGGTCGCTGAAGCTTTCTTT. Translation gives CASGEVAEAFF.

This chain uses TRBV3-1 (or the pseudogene TRBV3-2) with TRBJ2-1; 16 bases match TRBD2. This CDR3 comprises 17 residues. Unmatched junction bases numbered 6, after V lost 3 bases and J lost 7 bases. The germline V gene encodes CDR1 LGHDT and CDR2 YNNKEL (reference sequence). CDR3 protein: CASSQGLAGGPRNEQFF. The DNA of the CDR3 is TGTGCCAGCAGCCAGGGACTAGCGGGGGGGCCGAGGAATGAGCAGTTCTTC.

The chain is built from TRBV19 and TRBJ2-1; TRBD2 matches at 12 bases. Trimming removed 4 bases from V and 6 bases from J; junction bases left unmatched: 7. CDR1 and CDR2 (germline): LNHDA, SQIVND (reference sequence). The length of the CDR3 is 16 residues. The CDR3 DNA follows: TGTGCCAGTAGTAGATCCACTAGCGGGGGGCTCAATGAGCAGTTCTTC. It yields the protein CASSRSTSGGLNEQFF.

The CDR3 protein is CASAAINRGREKLFF. CDR3 coding DNA: TGTGCTAGTGCCGCAATCAACAGGGGCCGTGAAAAACTGTTTTTT. This chain connects TRBV12-5 to TRBJ1-4; 7 positions match TRBD1. Germline V gene data show CDR1 as LGHNT and CDR2 as FRNRAP. The CDR3 is 15 residues long. V lost 7 bases to trimming and J lost 7 bases; unmatched junction nucleotides: 12. The complete variable domain, with remaining parts taken from reference TRBV12-5 and TRBJ1-4, reads DARVTQTPRHKVTEMGQEVTMRCQPILGHNTVFWYRQTMMQGLELLAYFRNRAPLDDSGMPKDRFSAEMPDATLATLKIQPSEPRDSAVYFCASAAINRGREKLFFGSGTQLSVL.

The chain employs TRBV28 and TRBJ1-4; 8 positions match TRBD1. This CDR3 has 16 residues. Germline CDR1 MDHEN, CDR2 SYDVKM. Trimming at V came to 6 bases and at J to 5 bases, leaving 11 bases not matched to a gene. Here the CDR3 reads CASRPARGQGNEKLFF. The CDR3 nucleotides read TGTGCCAGCAGACCGGCCCGAGGACAGGGCAATGAAAAACTGTTTTTT.

The CDR3 loop reads CAWSTFSLGEGVNTEAFF. CDR3 bases: TGTGCCTGGAGCACCTTCTCCCTAGGGGAAGGGGTGAACACTGAAGCTTTCTTT. This chain links TRBV30 with TRBJ1-1; D may be TRBD1 (5 bases). The CDR3 consists of 18 residues. Trimming left V 3 bases short and J 0 bases short, with 23 bases between. The germline V gene encodes CDR1 GTSNPN and CDR2 SVGIG (reference sequence).

The V and J genes are TRBV5-5 and TRBJ1-5; possibly TRBD1 for D (5 bases). Germline CDR1 reads SGHKS; CDR2 reads YYEKEE (reference sequence). Trimming cost V 2 bases and J 8 bases, with 17 bases left between them. This CDR3 comprises 15 residues. The CDR3 coding sequence is TGTGCCAGCAGCTTAGGACACACCGGACCGGAGCCCCAGCATTTT. This sequence encodes CASSLGHTGPEPQHF. Complete variable domain (other parts from reference TRBV5-5 and TRBJ1-5): DAGVTQSPTHLIKTRGQQVTLRCSPISGHKSVSWYQQVLGQGPQFIFQYYEKEERGRGNFPDRFSARQFPNYSSELNVNALLLGDSALYLCASSLGHTGPEPQHFGDGTRLSIL.